The following is a T cell receptor (beta chain) sequence with its context. What it recognizes is unknown. As the template, RNA transcripts were used to amplify TCR beta CDR3 regions. HTBI-primed first-round RT-PCR preceded second-round multiplex PCR. TCRdb re-called the multiplex PCR reads through MiXCR, storing one row per CDR3 protein. The data hold around 1.1 million distinct CDR3 sequences, with about two fifths observed a single time. Uncontrolled infections, other autoimmune diseases, pregnancy or lactation barred patients from enrollment. As diagnostic evidence, clinical symptoms, serum thyroxine, TRAb, thyroid ultrasound and orbital computed tomography were relied upon. This sample is part of a study of Graves' ophthalmopathy and Graves' hyperthyroidism. Study observations and caveats: At about 69% sensitivity and approximately 74% specificity, the model predicted progression of the ophthalmopathy.

This CDR3 spans 14 amino acids. V lost 5 bases and J lost 2; bases outside the gene matches: 6. Germline V gene data show CDR1 as DFQATT and CDR2 as SNEGSKA (reference sequence). This chain uses TRBV20-1 with TRBJ2-7; 10 bases align to TRBD2. The clonotype comes from an adult man with Graves' hyperthyroidism. Sample: peripheral blood or thyroid tissue (not recorded which). The chain's CDR3 is CSAGAGGRTYEQYF. CDR3 sequence (DNA): TGCAGTGCTGGAGCGGGAGGGAGAACCTACGAGCAGTACTTC.